This T cell receptor (beta chain) was recorded in a study of beta chain features in type 1 diabetes. Study context: Sorted cells, approximately 110,000,000 in number, were examined across all samples. Study-wide results and caveats: Patients with type 1 diabetes showed fewer VDJ junction insertions and more deletions. Type 1 diabetes patients had moderately but significantly shorter TCRB CDR3s in all four CD4+ subsets.

This clone was seen more than once but under ten times. Its antigen is unidentified. Germline CDR1 is SGDLS and CDR2 is YYNGEE. This CDR3 is 16 amino acids long. Trimming took 1 base from V and 5 from J, leaving 16 bases between them. Isolated RNA was reverse transcribed in full, so expressed TCRB transcripts were sequenced. Profiling relied on immunoSEQ multiplex PCR, and the TCRdb table lists in-frame clones only, not all of them. The table has over 300,000 clones, 9.3% seen once; the top ten hold 1%. Sample: central memory CD4+ T cells from blood. The chain couples TRBV9 to TRBJ1-5, with D perhaps matching TRBD1 (5 bases). This receptor was taken from a man aged 30-40 years with type 1 diabetes. Here the CDR3 DNA reads TGTGCCAGCAGCGTACGACCCCGAGACAGAGATCAGCCCCAGCATTTT. Protein sequence: CASSVRPRDRDQPQHF.